The 27 T cell receptor beta chains given below trace back to one sample, sequenced in a study of cytomegalovirus exposure and HLA in healthy donors. Primers included in the PCR were 60 Vbeta and 13 Jbeta primers. Assay used: immunoSEQ multiplex PCR; TCRdb lists only in-frame clones, some missing. The data show 150,000 to 200,000 clones, more than 75% seen once. The sequenced sample was PBMCs. The receptors here all came from a girl between 10 and 17 years old in good health and CMV-seropositive.

This clone was recorded a few times. The chain uses TRBV9 and TRBJ2-7, with 12 bases aligning to TRBD2. Trimming took 2 bases from V and 2 from J; bases not matched to a gene: 5. Germline CDR1 is SGDLS and CDR2 is YYNGEE. The CDR3 length is 16 residues. The CDR3 protein is CASSVDPSGGAYEQYF. The CDR3 DNA sequence: TGTGCCAGCAGCGTCGACCCTAGCGGGGGGGCCTACGAGCAGTACTTC.

The rearrangement uses TRBV12-2 and TRBJ1-5; the DNA was not compared with TRBD1, the D call given in the table. TRBV12-2 is tagged as a pseudogene. The CDR3 is 16 residues long. The CDR3 spells CASRLYGDTGNQPQHF. The CDR3 region has the DNA TGTGCAAGTCGCTTATATGGAGACACAGGTAATCAGCCCCAGCATTTT.

This clone is categorized as medium-sized. This chain links TRBV21-1 with TRBJ1-4; the table's D call, TRBD1, was not checked against the DNA. TRBV21-1 is shown as a pseudogene. This CDR3 spans 14 amino acids. The DNA for the CDR3 is TGTGCCAGCACCCTTACAGCCGATAATGAAAAACTGTTTTTT. Its translation is CASTLTADNEKLFF.

The chain carries TRBV30 and TRBJ2-7; the D gene is possibly TRBD2 (5 bases). V lost 4 bases and J lost 3, with 10 bases in between. Germline CDR1 is GTSNPN and CDR2 is SVGIG (reference sequence). There are 12 residues in the CDR3. The CDR3 loop is CAWNNGDYEQYF. The DNA of the CDR3 is TGTGCCTGGAATAACGGGGACTACGAGCAGTACTTC.

V is TRBV28 and J is TRBJ1-1, with TRBD1 identical over 11 bases. CDR1 MDHEN and CDR2 SYDVKM come from the germline V gene. The CDR3 has 17 residues. The junction had 13 bases not matched to a gene; V was cut back by 7 bases and J by 3 bases. The CDR3 region is CASTRTGTGGEDTEAFF. DNA for the CDR3: TGTGCCAGCACCCGTACCGGGACAGGGGGTGAGGACACTGAAGCTTTCTTT.

This sequence joins TRBV7-2 and TRBJ1-2, with D tentatively TRBD1 (5 bases). The CDR3 consists of 19 residues. Trimming took 2 bases from V and 3 from J, leaving 25 bases between them. Germline V gene sequence: CDR1 SGHTA, CDR2 FQGNSA. The CDR3 bases are TGTGCCAGCAGCTTAAAGTGGGAAAAGGTCTGGACCAGGGACTATGGCTACACCTTC. Amino acids: CASSLKWEKVWTRDYGYTF.

The rearrangement uses TRBV19 and TRBJ2-7, with 9 nucleotides matching TRBD1. CDR1 is LNHDA and CDR2 is SQIVND in the germline V gene (reference sequence). V was pared by 11 bases and J by 1 base, with 3 bases of the junction left unmatched. CDR3 length: 12 residues. DNA for the CDR3: TGTGCCTCCGGGACAGGGTCCTACGAGCAGTACTTC. It is translated as CASGTGSYEQYF. The full variable domain, completed using reference TRBV19 and TRBJ2-7, is DGGITQSPKYLFRKEGQNVTLSCEQNLNHDAMYWYRQDPGQGLRLIYYSQIVNDFQKGDIAEGYSVSREKKESFPLTVTSAQKNPTAFYLCASGTGSYEQYFGPGTRLTVT.

This clone was picked up a small number of times. The CDR3 region has the DNA TGCGCCAGGAAAGAGCCGACAGGAAGGAGTGGCTACACCTTC. Amino acid sequence: CARKEPTGRSGYTF. The chain uses TRBV10-1 and TRBJ1-2; perhaps TRBD1 as D (6 bases). The CDR3 sequence is 14 residues long. The germline gives CDR1 WNHNN, CDR2 SYGVQD (reference sequence). Trimming pared 9 bases from V and 7 bases from J, leaving 21 bases between.

This clone occurred a few times. The rearrangement uses TRBV28 and TRBJ2-1; TRBD2 matches at 11 bases. The CDR3 is 15 residues long. Trimming cost V 5 bases and J 6 bases; bases outside gene matches: 6. Germline lookup yields CDR1 MDHEN and CDR2 SYDVKM. The CDR3 is CASSVAGGPGNEQFF. In DNA, the CDR3 is TGTGCCAGCAGTGTAGCGGGAGGGCCGGGCAATGAGCAGTTCTTC.

The J gene is TRBJ2-5, the V gene TRBV5-4, with D possibly TRBD2 on 5 matching bases. Germline V gene lookup returns CDR1 SGHNT and CDR2 YYREEE (reference sequence). The CDR3 extends over 15 amino acids. The germline V and J ends were trimmed by 0 bases and 3 bases, with 12 bases remaining between them. This CDR3 reads CASSLESGREETQYF. The DNA of the CDR3 is TGTGCCAGCAGCTTGGAATCCGGGCGGGAAGAGACCCAGTACTTC.

The chain links TRBV28 to TRBJ2-7; D possibly corresponds to TRBD1 (5 bases). With 5 bases removed from V and 2 bases from J, the gap between germline ends came to 19 bases. CDR3 length: 16 residues. Germline V gene sequence: CDR1 MDHEN, CDR2 SYDVKM. CDR3: CASSPGPNLGTYEQYF. Here the CDR3 DNA reads TGTGCCAGCAGTCCAGGGCCCAACCTTGGAACCTACGAGCAGTACTTC.

The table lists this clone with a few counts. CDR3 in amino acids: CSGTGGLEQFF. The CDR3 DNA is TGCAGCGGGACAGGGGGTCTTGAGCAGTTCTTC. The rearrangement uses TRBV29-1 and TRBJ2-1, with 10 positions matching TRBD1. V dropped 7 bases and J dropped 9; count of bases not matched to a gene: 3. This CDR3 region has 11 residues. Per germline, CDR1 SQVTM and CDR2 ANQGSEA.

This clone was observed a few times. The chain uses TRBV29-1 and TRBJ1-2; D unresolved. Germline values: CDR1 SQVTM, CDR2 ANQGSEA. CDR3 length: 11 residues. The V gene lost 1 base and the J gene lost 8 bases, with 8 bases spanning the gap. The CDR3 here is CSVEGGQGYTF. The CDR3 region has the DNA TGCAGCGTTGAAGGTGGGCAGGGCTACACCTTC.

V and J are TRBV27 and TRBJ1-1; D perhaps matches TRBD1 (6 bases). V lost 6 bases to trimming and J lost 0 bases, with 11 bases between them. This CDR3 is built from 14 residues. Germline CDR1 MNHEY, CDR2 SMNVEV (reference sequence). The CDR3 loop reads CASREGGVNTEAFF. The CDR3, as DNA: TGTGCCAGCAGAGAAGGGGGGGTGAACACTGAAGCTTTCTTT.

CDR3 bases: TGTGCCAGCAGCTTCAACCAGGCCGGGGAGCTGTTTTTT. Protein: CASSFNQAGELFF. This chain uses TRBV7-6 with TRBJ2-2; D uncertain. Germline lookup yields CDR1 SGHVS and CDR2 FNYEAQ. This CDR3 has 13 residues. Trimming stripped 3 bases from V and 6 bases from J, with 8 bases between.

This rearrangement joins TRBV4-1 to TRBJ2-1; D is possibly TRBD1 (6 bases). The CDR3 is 14 amino acids. Germline CDR1 and CDR2: MGHRA and YSYEKL. The V end lost 4 bases, the J end lost 7 bases, and 14 bases lay between the germline ends. In DNA form, the CDR3 reads TGCGCCAGCAGCCTCCCACAGGGAAGAAATGAGCAGTTCTTC. Translated: CASSLPQGRNEQFF.

The chain employs TRBV4-1 and TRBJ2-7, with TRBD2 matching 10 bases. The CDR3 extends over 17 amino acids. CDR1 is MGHRA, CDR2 YSYEKL, per germline. V trimming: 5 bases; J trimming: 4 bases; junction bases outside the gene matches: 14. CDR3 nucleotides: TGCGCCAGCAGCGAACGAGCCTCGCTAGCGGGGGAGTACGAGCAGTACTTC. Translating it yields CASSERASLAGEYEQYF.

The genes are TRBV5-1 and TRBJ1-2; no clear D gene. The CDR3 is 13 residues long. Germline V lookup: CDR1 SGHRS, CDR2 YFSETQ. V was shortened by 2 bases and J by 5 bases, with 10 bases between the two germline ends. The CDR3 bases are TGCGCCAGCAGCTTTGAGGATAATTATGGCTACACCTTC. Protein: CASSFEDNYGYTF.

The gene calls are TRBV7-3 and TRBJ2-5; D is undetermined. V shed 1 base and J shed 5 bases, with 11 bases lying between them. The CDR3 is 14 amino acids. Per the germline V gene, CDR1 is SGHTA and CDR2 is FQGTGA. CDR3 sequence: CASSLMGAGETQYF. The DNA of the CDR3 is TGTGCCAGCAGCTTAATGGGCGCTGGGGAGACCCAGTACTTC.

V is TRBV25-1 and J is TRBJ2-7; TRBD1 might be the D (5 bases). This CDR3 spans 16 amino acids. Deletions cut 5 bases from V and 4 bases from J, with 21 bases between. Per the germline V gene, CDR1 is MGHDK and CDR2 is SYGVNS. The DNA of the CDR3 is TGTGCCAGCAGTCCCCCCGGTGGAAGGGGTAGATACGAGCAGTACTTC. Translating it yields CASSPPGGRGRYEQYF.

This rearrangement joins TRBV9 to TRBJ1-2; D remains ambiguous. The V gene lost 0 bases and the J gene lost 5 bases, with 5 bases spanning the gap. The CDR3 runs to 12 residues. Germline V gene sequence: CDR1 SGDLS, CDR2 YYNGEE. The CDR3 loop reads CASSVVPYGYTF. As DNA, the CDR3 is TGTGCCAGCAGCGTAGTTCCGTATGGCTACACCTTC.

The chain joins TRBV7-6 to TRBJ1-3; the match to TRBD1 covers 8 bases. The CDR3 has 15 amino acids. Germline V lookup: CDR1 SGHVS, CDR2 FNYEAQ. After removal of 1 base from V and 4 bases from J, the junction contained 3 bases not matched to a gene. CDR3 DNA: TGTGCCAGCAGCTTAGGGGACAGGTCCGGAAACACCATATATTTT. The encoded protein is CASSLGDRSGNTIYF.

This clone has only one observation. The CDR3 reads CASSEGRNRVNTEAFF. CDR3 DNA sequence: TGTGCCAGCAGTGAAGGGCGGAACAGGGTGAACACTGAAGCTTTCTTT. This rearrangement joins TRBV6-1 to TRBJ1-1; a possible D gene is TRBD1 (6 bases). Germline V lookup: CDR1 MNHNS, CDR2 SASEGT. Trimming took off 1 base at V and 0 bases at J, with 12 bases between the two ends. The CDR3 covers 16 residues.

As for this clone: The junction and the germline gene differ at one end; a read error may be behind it. The same CDR3 arises from other DNA sequences in this sample as well. This chain joins TRBV28 and TRBJ1-4; 7 positions match TRBD1. Per the germline V gene, CDR1 is MDHEN and CDR2 is SYDVKM. This CDR3 is built from 16 residues. CDR3 in DNA: TGTGCCAGCAGTCCGACAGGGCCCGCAACTAACGAAAAACTGTTTTTT. Translated, it gives CASSPTGPATNEKLFF.

The chain joins TRBV5-5 to TRBJ1-2, with D possibly matching TRBD1 (5 bases). V shed 0 bases and J shed 8 bases, with 14 bases lying between them. Germline V lookup: CDR1 SGHKS, CDR2 YYEKEE (reference sequence). The CDR3 extends over 14 amino acids. The CDR3: CASSLAGAGGGYTF. CDR3 in DNA: TGTGCCAGCAGCTTGGCCGGGGCCGGGGGAGGCTACACCTTC.

V gene TRBV15 combines with J gene TRBJ2-4, with 8 bases aligning to TRBD1. The V and J ends lost 1 base and 2 bases, in that order; junction bases with no gene match: 10. Germline CDR1 LNHNV, CDR2 YYDKDF (reference sequence). The CDR3 consists of 18 residues. The CDR3 sequence is CATSRVGSGGTSKNIQYF. The DNA of the CDR3 is TGTGCCACCAGCAGAGTTGGGTCAGGGGGCACGTCCAAAAACATTCAGTACTTC.

The chain combines TRBV4-3 with TRBJ1-5, with D possibly TRBD1 on 5 matching bases. The germline V and J ends were trimmed by 0 bases and 6 bases, with 9 bases remaining between them. CDR3 length equals 14 residues. Germline CDR1 and CDR2: LGHNA and YSLEER. The CDR3 region has the DNA TGCGCCAGCAGCCAAGAACGGGGGACTCAGCCCCAGCATTTT. Protein sequence: CASSQERGTQPQHF.